These T cell receptor beta chains were read from a single sample in a study of memory CD4+ T cells and cytomegalovirus serostatus. Sequencing was performed with immunoSEQ multiplex PCR; in TCRdb, only in-frame clones are kept and a portion is missing. The data show tens of thousands of clones, 79% seen once. Sequenced input: memory CD4+ T cells from blood. Receptor source: an adult in good health and CMV-seronegative. Both conserved end residues are part of each CDR3. Where a row states a size, it is once, few, many or the class of an expanded clone; other rows omit it.

TRBJ2-1,TRBV21-1,.,CASSKSRVAVYNEQFF
TRBJ2-2,TRBV18,few,CASSPLASVGGELFF
TRBJ1-1,TRBV10-1,once,CASSESGWHTEAFF
TRBJ2-1,TRBV5-1,.,CASSLMREEQFF
TRBJ1-5,TRBV19,.,CASGIDRTNSNQPQHF
TRBJ2-3,TRBV7-2,once,CASSFGRDTQYF
TRBJ1-5,TRBV19,.,CASSIPSRNNQPQHF
TRBJ2-5,TRBV30,once,CAWSVLGAAPRETQYF
TRBJ1-2,TRBV29-1,.,CSVADSPSYGYTF
TRBJ2-5,TRBV7-6,.,CASSLRVLQETQYF
TRBJ2-3,TRBV7-2,.,CASSSLGWSQYF
TRBJ2-7,TRBV21-1,.,CAGPSGSAYEQYF
TRBJ2-1,TRBV18,.,CASSPYKTSSEQFF
TRBJ2-2,TRBV4-1,.,CASSQGRQGRRAGELFF